This TCR beta chain was sequenced during a study of CD8 T cells in Susac syndrome (dated by TCRdb to between 2018 and 2021). In terms of the full investigation: The study used repertoire sequencing to test whether antigen drove CD8+ T cell activation and differentiation in Susac syndrome. Findings and caveats that apply to the study as a whole: The number of individuals in the TCR sequencing and HLA analysis was recognized as being relatively small.

Peripheral blood CD8+ and CD4+ T cells from healthy donors, Susac syndrome patients and multiple sclerosis patients were profiled by high-throughput TCR beta sequencing. The multiple sclerosis controls were treatment-naive patients who had stable or active relapsing-remitting disease and met the revised McDonald criteria. Bulk CD8+ and CD4+ T cells were purified by magnetic negative isolation, whereas CD8+ TEMRA cells were enriched by FACS. Blood was collected in EDTA tubes and processed within 24 hours, with PBMCs isolated through density gradient centrifugation. PBMCs intended for TCR sequencing were cryopreserved in liquid nitrogen and were subsequently thawed in a 37 degrees C water bath. The sorted or isolated CD4+, CD8+ and CD8+ TEMRA cells reached a purity of at least 90%. On this clonotype: Its antigen is unknown. Base qualities are not at hand, and no much larger clone is one base apart.

The CDR3 spans 13 residues, from the cysteine through the phenylalanine. The sequence is cut down to CDR3 DNA, 39 bases in frame from base 1. CDR1 and CDR2 are drawn from the germline V gene (reference sequence): MNHNY, SVGAGI. The V and J ends are trimmed by 7 bases and 2 bases, leaving 6 bases between them. RNA was extracted using the RNeasy kit, and about 0.45 to 1 ug of the RNA was reverse transcribed with random hexamers. The immunoSEQ multiplex PCR assay, covering 54 Vbeta and 13 Jbeta segments, was used to amplify TCR beta CDR3 regions. Bias from PCR amplification was corrected by using a synthetic template baseline for primer optimization and for computational correction. The authors' pipeline ran thus. Only productive sequences were kept, with reads annotated to V, D and J genes according to IMGT and analyzed in immunoSEQ Analyzer. To calculate clonality, Shannon entropy was normalized by log2 of the number of productive unique sequences and then subtracted from one. For each patient and control, public and private clones were evaluated among the 100 most prevalent clones. Susac-specific clones were defined as absent from healthy and MS cohorts, over a thousand published viral clones and other ImmuneACCESS disease sequences. TCRdb reworked the public reads: Q25 trimming with fastp, MiXCR clone assembly, productive beta chains retained. Each record represents a unique CDR3 protein, reported with the most common genes and DNA among its rows. The V and J calls come from TCRdb's annotation, not from the publication. This sample holds about 180,000 distinct CDR3 sequences; almost 96% were observed only once. The ten top clones hold approximately 0.088% of the sample.

The rearrangement combines TRBV6-6 with TRBJ2-6; too little of a D gene remains to name it. Input material: CD4+ T cells from PBMCs. This receptor was identified in a human donor with multiple sclerosis. The CDR3 in this case is CASNSAGANVLTF. Read as DNA, the sequence is TGTGCCAGCAACAGTGCTGGGGCCAACGTCCTGACTTTC.